This T cell receptor (beta chain) was identified in a study of a mutant IDH1 vaccine in newly diagnosed glioma (dated by TCRdb to about 2021). The study in broad terms: The roughly 33 treated patients were approximately 60% male and around 40% female, with a mean age of around 40 years. Before enrollment, patients had received standard therapy of radiotherapy alone, temozolomide alone, or radiochemotherapy with temozolomide; most received the combination. Peripheral blood was drawn at six visits: V03 (baseline), V05, V07, V10, V12 and V13. Longitudinal TCRB deep sequencing was performed for fewer than 30 treated patients wherever samples were available for exploratory analyses.

Beyond this particular receptor, the publication reports: Immune responses induced by the vaccine were seen in roughly 92% of patients across multiple MHC alleles. Pseudoprogression seemed to be unrelated to changes in the top peripheral T cell clonotypes found by TCRB sequencing. According to the authors, sample limitations meant that analyses of patient blood samples could not be reproduced. Availability determined which PBMC samples were chosen for TCRB deep sequencing.

Libraries were prepared through the immunoSEQ multiplex PCR assay. Rearranged TCR beta chain sequences were amplified with the hsTCRB Kit following the manufacturer's protocol. An Illumina MiSeq was used to sequence the TCRB libraries. Turning to the authors' computational methods: The proprietary platform of the kit vendor was used for demultiplexing, trimming and gene mapping. TCRdb mirrors the immuneACCESS table, restricted to in-frame sequences. Some clones are absent from its copies; in checked studies, under half trace to an unresolved V gene, and the reason for the others is unknown. D and trimming were read from the DNA, whereas the V and J calls and clone size are those reported in that table. The sample data list tens of thousands of clones, and around 83% of these were observed just once. The ten largest make up approximately 4.2% of the sample. The time point label here, explained by the study, means: baseline, week 1 (first vaccination visit). What the treatment or condition label conveys for this sample: pre-vaccination baseline after standard-of-care therapy. Donors had newly diagnosed WHO grade 3 or 4 IDH1-mutant astrocytomas with loss of nuclear ATRX. The samples were drawn from NOA16, a multicentre, single-arm, open-label phase I trial in Germany that tested a mutant IDH1 peptide vaccine in humans for the first time. Visit V03 blood draws served as the baseline sample for immunogenicity testing. The DNeasy Blood and Tissue Kit was used to extract genomic DNA from EDTA blood for TCRB sequencing.

The CDR1 and CDR2 encoded by the germline V gene are SQVTM and ANQGSEA. Reading from cysteine to phenylalanine, the CDR3 counts 15 amino acids. Only CDR3 DNA remains: 45 bases, in frame from the first base. Trimming at the junction amounts to 1 base on V and 4 bases on J, and the germline ends lie 16 bases apart. Turning to this clone: Its recognized antigen is unknown. Within one base of it there is no much larger clone, and no base qualities were kept.

The V and J genes are TRBV29-1 and TRBJ1-2; the D gene cannot be named for sure. The specimen was peripheral blood mononuclear cells (PBMCs), collected from a glioma patient treated with radiotherapy, temozolomide or both. The sequence came from a woman younger than 30 with glioma. Some clones in this sample may be carry-over from other donors' samples. The DNA sequence follows: TGCAGCGTTGAAGGGTCCCGTACAGAAGCCTATGGCTACACCTTC. This translates into CSVEGSRTEAYGYTF.